The source of this T cell receptor (beta chain) is a study of OX40 agonist ivuxolimab in advanced cancers. Looking at the study overall: A male proportion of over 75% was recorded, with mean age 60 years and range roughly 23 to 90. A partial response was reached by three patients: one with hepatocellular carcinoma and two with cutaneous melanoma.

On cycle 4 day 1 and cycle 7 day 1, as well as at baseline, blood was sampled. Some clones are missing from TCRdb's copy, which holds only in-frame ones; the method was immunoSEQ multiplex PCR. The table includes tens of thousands of clones, around nine tenths detected once. From germline, CDR1 is MGHDK and CDR2 SYGVNS. This CDR3 is built from 14 residues. V shed 4 bases and J 3 bases; nucleotides not matched to a gene: 0. J is TRBJ2-2 and V is TRBV25-1; 9 bases are a match to TRBD1. The receptor's source is an adult with an advanced solid tumor such as melanoma, head and neck, liver or kidney cancer. The sample in question was CD4+ or CD8+ T cells sorted from blood, obtained in a trial of the OX40 agonist ivuxolimab. CDR3 protein: CASSGTGDTGELFF. CDR3 DNA sequence: TGTGCCAGCAGTGGGACAGGGGACACCGGGGAGCTGTTTTTT. The whole variable domain, remainder taken from reference TRBV25-1 and TRBJ2-2, is EADIYQTPRYLVIGTGKKITLECSQTMGHDKMYWYQQDPGMELHLIHYSYGVNSTEKGDLSSESTVSRIRTEHFPLTLESARPSHTSQYLCASSGTGDTGELFFGEGSRLTVL.